This TCR beta chain was captured by sequencing in a study of patients and donors after allogeneic stem cell transplantation. CDR1 and CDR2 (germline): MNHEY, SVGAGI. The CDR3 sequence is 12 residues long. Deletions cut 4 bases from V and 0 bases from J, with 4 bases between. This clonotype has a count of ten or more. Each CDR3 protein gets one entry after TCRdb re-called the RT-PCR reads with MiXCR. The table shows over 2,500 distinct CDR3 sequences, with nearly 4% occurring only once. The sequenced sample was blood, either unsorted or a sorted T cell fraction (not recorded which). The chain joins TRBV6-5 to TRBJ2-7; D unclear. The receptor was derived from a human donor who was either an allogeneic HSCT recipient or a stem cell or donor lymphocyte infusion donor (not recorded which). It is not recorded whose cells these are; they may come from a transplant donor. Written as DNA, the CDR3 is TGTGCCAGCAGTTCGTTCTCCTACGAGCAGTACTTC. This codes for CASSSFSYEQYF.